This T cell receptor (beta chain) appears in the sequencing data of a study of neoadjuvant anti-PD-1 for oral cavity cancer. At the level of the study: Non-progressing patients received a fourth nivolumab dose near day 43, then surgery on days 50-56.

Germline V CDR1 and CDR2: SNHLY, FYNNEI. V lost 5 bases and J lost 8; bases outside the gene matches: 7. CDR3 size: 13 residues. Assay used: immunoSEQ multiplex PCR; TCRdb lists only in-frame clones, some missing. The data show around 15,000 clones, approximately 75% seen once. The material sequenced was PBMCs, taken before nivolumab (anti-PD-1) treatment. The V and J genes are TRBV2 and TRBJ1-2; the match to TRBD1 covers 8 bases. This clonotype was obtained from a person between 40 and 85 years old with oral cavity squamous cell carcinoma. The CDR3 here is CASSPDRGSGYTF. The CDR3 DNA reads TGTGCCAGCAGTCCAGACAGGGGTAGCGGCTACACCTTC.